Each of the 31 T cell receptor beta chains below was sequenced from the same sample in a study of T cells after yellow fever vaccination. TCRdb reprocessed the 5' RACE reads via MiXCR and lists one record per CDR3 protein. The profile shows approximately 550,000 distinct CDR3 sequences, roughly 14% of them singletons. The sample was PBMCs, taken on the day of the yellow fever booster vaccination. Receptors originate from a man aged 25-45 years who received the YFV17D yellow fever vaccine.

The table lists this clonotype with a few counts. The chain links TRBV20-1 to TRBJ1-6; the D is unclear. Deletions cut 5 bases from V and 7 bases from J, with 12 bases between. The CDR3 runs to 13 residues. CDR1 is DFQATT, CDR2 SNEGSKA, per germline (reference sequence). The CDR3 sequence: CSAYTAENSPLHF. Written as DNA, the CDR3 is TGCAGTGCTTACACCGCTGAAAATTCACCCCTCCACTTT.

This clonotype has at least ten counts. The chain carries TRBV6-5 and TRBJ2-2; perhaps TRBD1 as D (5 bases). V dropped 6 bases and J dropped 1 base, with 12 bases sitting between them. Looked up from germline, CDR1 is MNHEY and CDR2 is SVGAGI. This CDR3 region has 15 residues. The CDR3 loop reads CASSPPDRNTGELFF. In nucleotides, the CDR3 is TGTGCCAGCAGCCCCCCAGACAGGAACACCGGGGAGCTGTTTTTT.

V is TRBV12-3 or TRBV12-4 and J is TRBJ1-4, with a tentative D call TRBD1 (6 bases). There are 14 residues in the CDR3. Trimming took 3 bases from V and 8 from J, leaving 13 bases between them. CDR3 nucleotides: TGTGCCAGCAGTTTGGGGGGCAGTGAGGAAAAACTGTTTTTT. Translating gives CASSLGGSEEKLFF.

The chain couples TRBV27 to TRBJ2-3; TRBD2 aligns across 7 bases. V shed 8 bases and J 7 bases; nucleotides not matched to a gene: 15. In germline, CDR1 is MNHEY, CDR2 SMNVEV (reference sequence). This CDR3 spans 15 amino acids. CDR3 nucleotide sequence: TGTGCCAGCGCAGGCGGGGGACTGGGTCCTCATACGCAGTATTTT. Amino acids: CASAGGGLGPHTQYF.

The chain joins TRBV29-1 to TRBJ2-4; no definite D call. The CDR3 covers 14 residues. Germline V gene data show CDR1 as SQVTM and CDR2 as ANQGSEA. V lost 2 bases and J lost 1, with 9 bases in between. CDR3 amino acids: CSVESPPAKNIQYF. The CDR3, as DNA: TGCAGCGTTGAATCCCCGCCGGCCAAAAACATTCAGTACTTC.

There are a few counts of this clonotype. CDR3 nucleotides: TGTGCCAGCAGTTTGCCGGGAGGGGGGCAGTTCTTC. Translation: CASSLPGGGQFF. This chain joins TRBV6-5 and TRBJ2-1, with TRBD2 matching 8 bases. This CDR3 comprises 12 residues. The ends lost 4 bases at V and 12 bases at J; junction bases unmatched: 5. Germline V gene data show CDR1 as MNHEY and CDR2 as SVGAGI.

The CDR3 spells CASSQSSGAGADTQYF. For the CDR3, the DNA is TGCGCCAGCAGTCAATCGTCCGGGGCTGGCGCAGATACGCAGTATTTT. J is TRBJ2-3 and V is TRBV23-1; D tentatively fits TRBD1 or TRBD2 (5 bases each). TRBV23-1 is sorted into the ORF group, with uncertain function. Trimming cost V 0 bases and J 4 bases, with 14 bases left between them. CDR3 length equals 16 residues.

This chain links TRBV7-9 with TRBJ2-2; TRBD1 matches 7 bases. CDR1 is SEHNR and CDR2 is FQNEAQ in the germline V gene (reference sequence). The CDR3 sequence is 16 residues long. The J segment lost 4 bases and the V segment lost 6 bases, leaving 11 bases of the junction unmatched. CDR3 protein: CASSRDRAYLTGELFF. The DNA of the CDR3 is TGTGCCAGCAGTAGAGACAGGGCCTATCTCACCGGGGAGCTGTTTTTT.

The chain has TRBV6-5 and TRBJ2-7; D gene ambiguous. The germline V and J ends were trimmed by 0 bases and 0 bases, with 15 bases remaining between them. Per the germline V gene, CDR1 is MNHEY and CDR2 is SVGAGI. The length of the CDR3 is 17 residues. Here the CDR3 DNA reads TGTGCCAGCAGTTACTCGATGAGGCTCCCGAGCTCCTACGAGCAGTACTTC. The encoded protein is CASSYSMRLPSSYEQYF.

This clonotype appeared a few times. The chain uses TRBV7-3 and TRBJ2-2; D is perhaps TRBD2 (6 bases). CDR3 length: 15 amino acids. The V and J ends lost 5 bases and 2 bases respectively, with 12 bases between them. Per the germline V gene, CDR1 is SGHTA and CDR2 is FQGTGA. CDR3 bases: TGTGCCAGCAGCCCCGTAGCGGAAAACACCGGGGAGCTGTTTTTT. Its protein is CASSPVAENTGELFF.

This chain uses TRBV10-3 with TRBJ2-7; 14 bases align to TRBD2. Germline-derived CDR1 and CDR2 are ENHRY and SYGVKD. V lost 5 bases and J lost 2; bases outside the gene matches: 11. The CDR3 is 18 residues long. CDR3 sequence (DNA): TGTGCCATCAGTTCCAGGGGGACTAGCGGGAGTGGGACCTACGAGCAGTACTTC. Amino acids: CAISSRGTSGSGTYEQYF.

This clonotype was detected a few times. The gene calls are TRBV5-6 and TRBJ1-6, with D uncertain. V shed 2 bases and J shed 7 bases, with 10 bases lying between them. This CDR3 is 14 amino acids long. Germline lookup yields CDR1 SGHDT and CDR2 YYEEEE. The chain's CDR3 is CASSLGSRNSPLHF. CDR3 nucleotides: TGTGCCAGCAGCTTAGGGTCGAGAAATTCACCCCTCCACTTT.

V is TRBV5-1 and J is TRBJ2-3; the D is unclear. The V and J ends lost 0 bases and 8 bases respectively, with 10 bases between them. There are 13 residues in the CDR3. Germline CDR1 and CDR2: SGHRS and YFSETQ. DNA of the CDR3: TGCGCCAGCAGCTTGGGGCCCTCGGCTACGCAGTATTTT. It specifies CASSLGPSATQYF.

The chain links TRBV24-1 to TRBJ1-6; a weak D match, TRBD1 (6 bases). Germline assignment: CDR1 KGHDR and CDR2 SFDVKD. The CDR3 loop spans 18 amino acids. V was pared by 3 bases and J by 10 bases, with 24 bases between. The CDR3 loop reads CATSDTDPGGPKRSPLHF. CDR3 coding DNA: TGTGCCACCAGTGATACTGATCCGGGGGGGCCGAAGAGATCACCCCTCCACTTT.

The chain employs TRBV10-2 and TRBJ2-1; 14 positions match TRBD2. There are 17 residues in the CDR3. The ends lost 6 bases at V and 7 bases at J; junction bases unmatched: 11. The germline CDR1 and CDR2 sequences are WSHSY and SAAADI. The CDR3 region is CASSPRGTSGSRNEQFF. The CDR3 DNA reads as TGCGCCAGCAGCCCCCGGGGGACTAGCGGGAGTAGGAATGAGCAGTTCTTC.

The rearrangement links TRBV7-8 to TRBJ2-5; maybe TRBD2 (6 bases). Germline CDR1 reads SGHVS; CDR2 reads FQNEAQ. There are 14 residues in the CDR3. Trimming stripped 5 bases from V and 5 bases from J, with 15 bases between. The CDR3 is CASSHRLDLETQYF. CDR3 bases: TGTGCCAGCAGCCACCGACTAGATTTGGAGACCCAGTACTTC.

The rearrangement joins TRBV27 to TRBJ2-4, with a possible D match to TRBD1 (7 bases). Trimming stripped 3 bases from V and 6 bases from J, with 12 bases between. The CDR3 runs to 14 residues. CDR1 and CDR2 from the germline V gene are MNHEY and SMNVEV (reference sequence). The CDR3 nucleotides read TGTGCCAGCAGTTTTGACAGGGAGGCAAACATTCAGTACTTC. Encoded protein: CASSFDREANIQYF.

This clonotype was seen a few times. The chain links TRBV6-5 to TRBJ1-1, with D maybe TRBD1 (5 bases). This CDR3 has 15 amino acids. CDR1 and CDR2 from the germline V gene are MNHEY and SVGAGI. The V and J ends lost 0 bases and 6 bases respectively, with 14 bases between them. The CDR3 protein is CASSYSSGGRPEAFF. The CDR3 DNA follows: TGTGCCAGCAGTTACTCCTCGGGGGGTAGGCCTGAAGCTTTCTTT.

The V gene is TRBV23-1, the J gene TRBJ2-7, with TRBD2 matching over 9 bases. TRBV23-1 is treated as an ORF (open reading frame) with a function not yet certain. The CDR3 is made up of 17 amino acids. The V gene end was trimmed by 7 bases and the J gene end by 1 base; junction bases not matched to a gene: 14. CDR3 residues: CASTGELTSGSSYEQYF. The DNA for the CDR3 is TGCGCCAGCACTGGGGAGTTGACTAGCGGTAGTTCCTACGAGCAGTACTTC.

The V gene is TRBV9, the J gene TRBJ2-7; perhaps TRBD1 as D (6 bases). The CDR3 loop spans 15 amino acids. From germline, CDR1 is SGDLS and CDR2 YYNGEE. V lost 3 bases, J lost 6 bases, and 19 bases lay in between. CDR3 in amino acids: CASSARGTFSVEQYF. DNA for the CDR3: TGTGCCAGCAGCGCCAGAGGGACATTTTCCGTCGAGCAGTACTTC. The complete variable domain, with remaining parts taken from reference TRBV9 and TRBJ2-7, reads DSGVTQTPKHLITATGQRVTLRCSPRSGDLSVYWYQQSLDQGLQFLIQYYNGEERAKGNILERFSAQQFPDLHSELNLSSLELGDSALYFCASSARGTFSVEQYFGPGTRLTVT.

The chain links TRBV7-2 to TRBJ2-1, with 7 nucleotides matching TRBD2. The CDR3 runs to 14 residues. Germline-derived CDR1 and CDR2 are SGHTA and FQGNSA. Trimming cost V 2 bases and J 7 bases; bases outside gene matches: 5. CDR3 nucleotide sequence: TGTGCCAGCAGCTTATATGGGGGAGGGAATGAGCAGTTCTTC. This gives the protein CASSLYGGGNEQFF.

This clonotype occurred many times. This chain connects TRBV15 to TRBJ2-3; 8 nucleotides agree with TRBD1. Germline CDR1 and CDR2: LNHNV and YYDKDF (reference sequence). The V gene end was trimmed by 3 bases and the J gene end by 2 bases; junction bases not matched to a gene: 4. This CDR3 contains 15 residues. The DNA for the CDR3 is TGTGCCACCAGCAGGACAGGGGACGACACAGATACGCAGTATTTT. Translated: CATSRTGDDTDTQYF.

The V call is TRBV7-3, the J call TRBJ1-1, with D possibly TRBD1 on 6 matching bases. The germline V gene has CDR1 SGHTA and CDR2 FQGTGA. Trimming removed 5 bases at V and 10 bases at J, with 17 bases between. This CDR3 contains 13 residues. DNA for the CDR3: TGTGCCAGCAGCCAAACACAGGGTCGGATAGCTTTCTTT. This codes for CASSQTQGRIAFF.

This CDR3 is CASSSGRWEQFF. CDR3 bases: TGTGCCAGCAGCTCCGGGAGGTGGGAGCAGTTCTTC. This chain joins TRBV7-9 and TRBJ2-1; TRBD2 matches at 7 bases. In germline, CDR1 is SEHNR, CDR2 FQNEAQ (reference sequence). This CDR3 has 12 residues. Trimming took 4 bases from V and 10 from J; bases not matched to a gene: 4.

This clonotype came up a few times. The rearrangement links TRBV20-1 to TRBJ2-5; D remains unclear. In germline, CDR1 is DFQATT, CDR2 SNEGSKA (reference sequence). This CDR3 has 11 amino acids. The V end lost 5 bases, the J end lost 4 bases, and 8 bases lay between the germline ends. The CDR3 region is CSAWVTETQYF. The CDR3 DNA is TGCAGTGCTTGGGTGACAGAGACCCAGTACTTC.

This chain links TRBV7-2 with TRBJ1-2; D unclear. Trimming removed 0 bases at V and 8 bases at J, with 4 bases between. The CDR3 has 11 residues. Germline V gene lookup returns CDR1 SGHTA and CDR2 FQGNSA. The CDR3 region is CASSLARGYTF. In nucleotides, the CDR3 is TGTGCCAGCAGCTTAGCGAGGGGCTACACCTTC. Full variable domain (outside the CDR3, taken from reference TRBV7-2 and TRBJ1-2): GAGVSQSPSNKVTEKGKDVELRCDPISGHTALYWYRQSLGQGLEFLIYFQGNSAPDKSGLPSDRFSAERTGGSVSTLTIQRTQQEDSAVYLCASSLARGYTFGSGTRLTVV.

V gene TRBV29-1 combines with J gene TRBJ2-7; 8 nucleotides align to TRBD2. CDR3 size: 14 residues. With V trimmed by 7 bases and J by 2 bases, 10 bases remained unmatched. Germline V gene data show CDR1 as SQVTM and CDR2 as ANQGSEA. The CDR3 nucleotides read TGCAGCGCCTCACCGGGAGGGAAGGCCTACGAGCAGTACTTC. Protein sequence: CSASPGGKAYEQYF.

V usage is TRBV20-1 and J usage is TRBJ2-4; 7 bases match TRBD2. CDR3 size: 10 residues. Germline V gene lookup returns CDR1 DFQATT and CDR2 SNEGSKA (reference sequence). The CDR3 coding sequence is TGCGGGGGGGGGAAAAACATTCAGTACTTC. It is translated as CGGGKNIQYF.

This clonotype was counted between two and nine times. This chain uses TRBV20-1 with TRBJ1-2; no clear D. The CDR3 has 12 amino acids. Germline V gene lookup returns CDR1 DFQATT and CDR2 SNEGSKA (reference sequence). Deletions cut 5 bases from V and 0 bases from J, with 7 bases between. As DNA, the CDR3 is TGCAGTGCTCATGCAGCTAACTATGGCTACACCTTC. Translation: CSAHAANYGYTF.

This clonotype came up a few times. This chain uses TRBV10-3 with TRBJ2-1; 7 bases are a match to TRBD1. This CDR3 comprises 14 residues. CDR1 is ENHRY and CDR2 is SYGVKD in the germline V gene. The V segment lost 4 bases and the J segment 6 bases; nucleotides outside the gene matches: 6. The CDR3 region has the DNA TGTGCCATCAGTGTCACAGGGGTGGTCAATGAGCAGTTCTTC. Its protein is CAISVTGVVNEQFF.

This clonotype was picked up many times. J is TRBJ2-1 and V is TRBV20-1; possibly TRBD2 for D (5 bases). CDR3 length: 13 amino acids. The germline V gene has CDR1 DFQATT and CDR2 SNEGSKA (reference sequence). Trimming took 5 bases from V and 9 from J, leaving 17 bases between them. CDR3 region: CSALKASEGEQFF. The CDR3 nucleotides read TGCAGTGCTTTAAAGGCCTCCGAGGGTGAGCAGTTCTTC.